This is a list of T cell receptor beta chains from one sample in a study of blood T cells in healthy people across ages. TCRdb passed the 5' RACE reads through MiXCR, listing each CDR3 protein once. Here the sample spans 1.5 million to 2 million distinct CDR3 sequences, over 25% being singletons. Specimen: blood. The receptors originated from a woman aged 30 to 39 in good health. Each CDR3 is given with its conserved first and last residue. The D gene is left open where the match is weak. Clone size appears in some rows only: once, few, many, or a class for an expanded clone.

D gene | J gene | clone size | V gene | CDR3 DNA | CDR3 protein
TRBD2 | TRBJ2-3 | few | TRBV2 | TGTGCCAGCAGTGGGACTAGCGAGAGTACAGATACGCAGTATTTT | CASSGTSESTDTQYF
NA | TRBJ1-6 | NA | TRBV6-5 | TGTGCCAGCAGTATCGAGGGGCCCAGGTCCTATAATTCACCCCTCCACTTT | CASSIEGPRSYNSPLHF
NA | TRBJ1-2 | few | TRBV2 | TGTGCCGGCACTCCCAGGGAGGCTGCTGATGGCTACACCTTC | CAGTPREAADGYTF
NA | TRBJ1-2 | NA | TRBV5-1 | TGCGCCAGCAGCTTGGAGGCGTCGCTAAGCTATGGCTACACCTTC | CASSLEASLSYGYTF
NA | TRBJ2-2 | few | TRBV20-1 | TGCAGTGCGTATGCCACTAGAGGCACCGGGGAGCTGTTTTTT | CSAYATRGTGELFF
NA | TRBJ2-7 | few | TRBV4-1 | TGCGCCAGCAGCCAAGGGGCCAGGAACCCTATCTACGTGCAGTACTTC | CASSQGARNPIYVQYF
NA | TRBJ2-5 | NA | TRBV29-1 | TGCAGCGTTACCGACGGGGGAGGAGAGACCCAGTACTTC | CSVTDGGGETQYF
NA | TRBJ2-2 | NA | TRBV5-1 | TGCGCCAGCAGCTTTATTTTGAGGCAGAACGGGGAGCTGTTTTTT | CASSFILRQNGELFF
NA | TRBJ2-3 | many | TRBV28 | TGTGCCAGCAGAAAGGGACCAGTCTCAGATACGCAGTATTTT | CASRKGPVSDTQYF
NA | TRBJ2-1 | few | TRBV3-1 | TGTGCCAGCAGCCAGTACGGCTCCGGCAATGAGCAGTTCTTC | CASSQYGSGNEQFF
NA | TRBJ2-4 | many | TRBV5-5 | TGTGCCAGCAGCATTGGCCCCACAAGGGAAAACATTCAGTACTTC | CASSIGPTRENIQYF
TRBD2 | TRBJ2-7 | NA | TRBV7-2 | TGTGCCAGCAGCATGGGACTAGCGCTCTCCTACGAGCAGTACTTC | CASSMGLALSYEQYF
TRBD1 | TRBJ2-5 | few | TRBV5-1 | TGCGCCAGCAGCTCAAGACAGGGAAAAGAGACCCAGTACTTC | CASSSRQGKETQYF
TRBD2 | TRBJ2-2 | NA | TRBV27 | TGTGCCAGCACTAGACTTCGGAGGGGACTAGCGGGCGACGCGAACACCGGGGAGCTGTTTTTT | CASTRLRRGLAGDANTGELFF
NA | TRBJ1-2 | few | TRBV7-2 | TGTGCCAGCAATGACCAGCTCTATGGCTACACCTTC | CASNDQLYGYTF
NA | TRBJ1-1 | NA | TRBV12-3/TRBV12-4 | TGTGCCAGCCTGCAGGGAATTTTCGGGACTGAAGCTTTCTTT | CASLQGIFGTEAFF
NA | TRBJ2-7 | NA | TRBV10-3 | TGTGCCATCAGTGTGAACGGACGGACGCCATACTTC | CAISVNGRTPYF
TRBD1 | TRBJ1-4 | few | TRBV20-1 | TGCAGTGCTAGAGGGACAGGGCCAAAACTGTTTTTT | CSARGTGPKLFF
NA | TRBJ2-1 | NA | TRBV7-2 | TGTGCCAGCAGCTTAACGGCGGCTAGCGGCCCAGGGGAGTTCTTC | CASSLTAASGPGEFF
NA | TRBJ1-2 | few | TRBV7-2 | TGTGCCACCGGTACTGGCCCCGTCTATGGCTACACCTTC | CATGTGPVYGYTF
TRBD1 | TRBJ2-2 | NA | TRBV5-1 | TGCGCCAGCAGTAACCCCCAGGGGGCTGCCGGGGAGCTGTTTTTT | CASSNPQGAAGELFF
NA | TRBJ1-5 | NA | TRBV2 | TGTGCCAGCAGAGTTCACAGGGAAATCAATCAGCCCCAGCATTTT | CASRVHREINQPQHF
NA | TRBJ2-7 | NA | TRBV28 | TGTGCCAGCCAGTGGGGGTACGAGCAGTACTTC | CASQWGYEQYF
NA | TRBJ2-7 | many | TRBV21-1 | TGTGCCAGCAGCAACAGTAAAAGGCCCTACGAGCAGTACTTC | CASSNSKRPYEQYF
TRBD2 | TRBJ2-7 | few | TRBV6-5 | TGTGCCAGCAGTTCCGTTAGCGGGAGGGCCGGCGAGCAGTACTTC | CASSSVSGRAGEQYF
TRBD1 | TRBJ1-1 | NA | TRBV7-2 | TGTGCCAGCAGGGGAGGGGGCTTGAACACTGAAGCTTTCTTT | CASRGGGLNTEAFF
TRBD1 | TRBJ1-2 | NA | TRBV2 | TGTGCCAGCAGCGTTGAGACAGGGTACTATGGCTACACCTTC | CASSVETGYYGYTF
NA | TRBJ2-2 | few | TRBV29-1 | TGCAGCGGAGGCCCTTTGGGCGGGGAGCTGTTTTTT | CSGGPLGGELFF
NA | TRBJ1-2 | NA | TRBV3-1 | TGTGCCAGCAGCCCCTTTCAGGGGTGGAACTATGGCTACACCTTC | CASSPFQGWNYGYTF